This entry is about one T cell receptor beta chain. Sequencing was performed with immunoSEQ multiplex PCR; in TCRdb, only in-frame clones are kept and a portion is missing. The profile shows more than 400,000 clones, 75% to 90% of them singletons. The sample is drawn from a study of blood T cell repertoires in COVID-19. Background on the study: The cDNA or gDNA used as material had been derived from T cells, B-cell-depleted T cells, or PBMCs.

Deletions cut 2 bases from V and 2 bases from J, with 11 bases between. The CDR3 runs 15 residues. CDR1 and CDR2 (germline): LGHNA, YSLEER. The TCR comes from a human donor in a cohort sampled during active COVID-19. Sequences were obtained from peripheral blood. The chain recombines TRBV4-3 with TRBJ2-3; D not resolved. This chain's CDR3 is CASSQYGGYTDTQYF. The CDR3 DNA sequence: TGCGCCAGCAGCCAATACGGCGGTTACACAGATACGCAGTATTTT.